This entry features one T cell receptor (beta chain) sequence. This clone was counted only a few times. It lacks a known antigen. Base qualities are not recorded, but no much larger clone differs from it by a single base. This record comes from a study of cytomegalovirus exposure and HLA in healthy donors (dated by TCRdb to about 2017). Turning to the overall study: According to an earlier analysis of around 600 of the donors, about 179 million T cells yielded some 120 million unique TCR beta sequences and more than 250 Gb of sequence data. About 310 gigabases of sequencing data and approximately 93 million unique TCR sequences were included in an early release covering about 600 HLA-typed donors. Of the 300 to 400 genotyped donors, around 81% fell in the genetic ancestry cluster associated with self-reported Caucasian donors. The study was designed to test whether signatures of past pathogen exposure could be identified by cataloging public T cell receptors. The study profiled the T cell repertoires of under 850 subjects by immunosequencing and related them to cytomegalovirus serostatus. Besides the first cohort of roughly 640 subjects, a separate validation cohort made up of 120 different subjects was used. The study combined high-throughput TCR immunosequencing, statistical association of individual TCRs with disease status, and machine learning to predict cytomegalovirus infection status. To study patterns of TCR occurrence, a later analysis re-analyzed previously published TCR beta repertoires from 500 to 850 donors and added high-resolution HLA genotyping. Rather than using new phenotypic data, the later analysis identified candidate immune exposures from TCR beta sequences and from how often those sequences occurred across donors. An earlier analysis of 587 of the donors applied high-throughput TCR beta sequencing to assess whether each TCR beta V gene segment acted as functional or pseudogenic. Alongside the repertoire data, information on donor age, sex, ethnicity and CMV serostatus was compiled. In a later genetic analysis, genome-wide SNP genotypes for about 55% of the 666 donors were used, and that subset was treated as a discovery cohort. All discovery cohort repertoires had been generated on a single sequencing platform. Both class I and class II loci were covered by HLA typing, at four-digit resolution. The number of donors typed differed by locus, with 629-630 for A, B, C, DRB1 and DQB1, around 560 for DQA1, about 610 for DPA1, and over 400 for DPB1. Because of strong linkage in the cohort, four or five DR-DQ haplotypes were treated as single units for association and clustering. Among roughly 370 genotyped donors of the cohort, an average of about 240,000 unique TCR beta nucleotide sequences were sequenced per donor, roughly 20% of them non-productive. Here is what the overall study found, with its caveats: In vitro tests confirmed that a few of the cytomegalovirus-associated TCR beta chains recognize cytomegalovirus antigens. A later analysis reported that several top co-occurrence clusters appeared linked to parvovirus B19, influenza, CMV and Epstein-Barr virus. A group of highly shared sequence variants was considered likely to be a technical artifact of the sequencing pipeline. In a later analysis, HLA-associated TCR beta chains showed more clonal expansion and lower generation probabilities than non-associated chains that were equally common. An association between a missense DCLRE1C variant and V-gene and J-gene trimming of TCR beta chains was found in a later genetic analysis and replicated in an independent cohort. In a later analysis, most CMV-associated TCR beta chains were found to appear HLA-restricted, with HLA associations seemingly driven largely by CMV exposure. An earlier analysis of several hundred of the donors showed that most TCR beta V segments appeared in productive rearrangements either about 87% or about 30% of the time, which broadly matched IMGT annotations. The classifier was reported to diagnose cytomegalovirus status with high specificity and sensitivity in both the original cohort and the validation cohort. The presence/absence analyses assumed that sequencing depth was roughly uniform across donors, and that assumption may not be true. CMV serostatus was the only immune exposure information available for the cohort. In a later analysis, TCR association rates were found to vary across HLA loci, with the most associated TCRs seen for DRB1 alleles and the fewest for HLA-C alleles. It was suggested by the authors that the approach could potentially be generalized to other disease states and immunological phenotypes. A total of fewer than 200 TCR beta chains were listed by the study as associated with cytomegalovirus. A further reported finding was that TCR beta sequences accurately predicted the HLA-A and HLA-B alleles for most subjects in the first cohort. Because the 87-base-pair reads could not distinguish some IMGT-functional V segments, including TRBV6-2 and TRBV6-3, those segments were excluded. Because HLA typing was unavailable for some donors at each locus, only the typed subset was used in association tests. Assigning TCR associations to individual alleles was difficult when HLA alleles, especially DR and DQ, strongly co-occurred. Because counts were too low, some 17 rarely observed V segments, including chromosome 9 orphons, were excluded from the earlier analysis of 500 to 700 of the donors. While some public TCRs were present in many individuals, most TCR sequences turned up only very rarely across donors. Correlated functional status among segregating V segments might be attributable to linkage disequilibrium, but an unknown experimental factor could not be ruled out. In this cohort, only TCR beta chains were sequenced, and detectable features were limited by the absence of alpha or paired-chain data. According to a later genetic analysis, donors in an Asian-associated ancestry cluster had fewer N-insertions in productive TCRs than the approximately 670-donor mean. Specific HLA alleles were associated with roughly 17,000 TCR beta sequences at a false discovery rate of 0.05 in a later analysis.

Library construction relied on the immunoSEQ multiplex PCR assay. For the multiplex PCR, a mixture combining 60 forward primers for TCR Vbeta segments and 13 reverse primers for TCR Jbeta segments was used. A multiplex PCR assay on genomic DNA amplified the CDR3 region of rearranged TCR beta genes. The amplified TCR beta libraries were sequenced on the Illumina HiSeq System as 87-base-pair reads. Turning to the authors' computational methods: Across the 670 or so repertoires, a later analysis counted approximately 75 million unique TCR beta chains, roughly 11 million of which were shared by at least two donors. Raw reads were error-corrected and collapsed into unique sequences with a nearest-neighbor algorithm that merged closely related sequences to remove PCR and sequencing errors. Alignment of CDR3 sequences to IMGT reference sequences was used to assign V, D and J gene segments. Each retained sequence needed at least a six-nucleotide match to both a V gene segment and a J gene segment. Rearrangements were classified as productive when the CDR3 lacked stop codons and remained in frame with V and J, and all other rearrangements were classified as non-productive. CDR3 was defined by IMGT convention, running from the second conserved V-encoded cysteine to the conserved J-encoded phenylalanine. Sequences without an unambiguous match to a single V gene segment were excluded from the earlier analysis of about 630 of the donors. An earlier analysis of 587 of the donors classified V segments as functional when productive rearrangements were above 56.7% and as segregating when the standard deviation between donors was above 5%. To diagnose cytomegalovirus status from the catalog of TCR beta chain sequences, a statistical classification framework was built. In a later analysis, TCR nucleotide sequences were compared against IMGT/GENE-DB human TR gene sequences so that V and J genes could be assigned. The TCRdist pipeline was used in a later analysis to assign CDR3 sequences and most-parsimonious VDJ recombination scenarios. A later analysis defined each TCR beta chain by its CDR3 amino acid sequence plus V-gene family, and excluded reads lacking a unique V-gene family. In a later analysis, 450 to 600 highly shared, low-generation-probability nucleotide sequences were removed to address suspected cross-contamination and a sequencing artifact. In a later analysis, a clonal expansion index for each public chain was calculated from normalized within-repertoire ranks of inferred template counts. A later analysis computed generation probabilities with a VDJ recombination model fitted to out-of-frame rearrangements, and checked the results against IGoR. A later analysis scored TCR-TCR, TCR-HLA and TCR-CMV co-occurrence with hypergeometric tests, applying a repertoire-size bias correction to TCR pairs. To estimate false discovery rates, a later analysis permuted the HLA or CMV assignments 20 times. In a later analysis, co-occurring TCRs were grouped with DBSCAN, and TCRdist sequence similarity was added when clustering was performed within HLA-allele-positive subsets. Repertoires with fewer than 30,000 or more than 120,000 public chains, plus five repertoires with anomalous nucleotide sharing, were excluded from co-occurrence clustering. As stored in TCRdb, this immuneACCESS dataset retains in-frame rearrangements with V and J assigned. A fraction of the clones does not appear; measured against another copy, unresolved V genes explain less than half of the discrepancy, and the remainder lacks a known reason. The D gene and trimming were derived from the DNA, and the V and J assignments and clone size from that table. Here the sample has some 160,000 clones; around 9.6% occur a single time. Clones ranked in the top ten supply less than 2% of the sample.

Based on the germline V gene, the CDR1 and CDR2 sequences are SGHTA and FQGNSA. V is trimmed back by 1 base and J by 1 base, and the junction contains 9 bases that no gene match accounts for. From the cysteine through the phenylalanine, the CDR3 covers 18 amino acids. Only the CDR3 part of the read is kept: 54 bases, read in frame from the first base. The cohort consisted of some 670 healthy bone marrow donors. At the time of sampling, all cohort members were nominally healthy, though unrecorded immune exposures were likely present. The donor tested CMV seronegative, placing the donor among the approximately 360 seronegative members of the cohort. A peripheral blood sample was collected from each donor, and TCR beta sequencing was performed on peripheral blood mononuclear cells. Genomic DNA was extracted from the blood cell samples with the Qiagen DNeasy Blood Extraction Kit.

The sequencing sample was made of PBMCs. The TCR sequence derives from a male donor in good health and CMV-seronegative. The chain links TRBV7-2 with TRBJ2-3, with 9 bases aligning to TRBD2. Here the CDR3 is given as CASSLVWGTSYRTDTQYF. The DNA reads TGTGCCAGCAGCTTAGTTTGGGGGACTAGCTATCGCACAGATACGCAGTATTTT.